The TCR beta chain under discussion was sequenced for a study of response to subunit inactivated influenza vaccine. Study-wide findings and caveats: It was suggested by the authors that few new T cells are recruited by each seasonal influenza vaccination.

The CDR3 is made up of 14 amino acids. Germline V lookup: CDR1 SGHRS, CDR2 YFSETQ. V gave up 0 bases and J gave up 4 bases, with 10 bases separating them. TCRdb ran MiXCR on the RT-PCR reads and lists one entry per CDR3 protein. The table records about 620,000 distinct CDR3 sequences, about 11% of them present only once. This clonotype was counted a few times. Its antigen is unknown. These sequences were also reported in another study, on T cells expressing NK-cell markers. That work adds: 5'RACE template switching with UMIs generated TCR beta cDNA. Of eight sequenced donors, seven were HCMV-seropositive and one HCMV-seronegative. Dominant NKG2C+ clonotypes made up about 1.0-7.0% of CD8+ T cells in a handful of donors. HCMV specificity was not established for the expanded NKG2C+ T cell clones.

This clonotype originated in a man over 45 who received an inactivated influenza vaccine. The specimen was PBMCs from blood, collected on the day of vaccination. The chain recombines TRBV5-1 with TRBJ1-2; D uncertain. The CDR3, as DNA: TGCGCCAGCAGCTTGGCCGGGGAGTCCTATGGCTACACCTTC. Translating it yields CASSLAGESYGYTF.